The 9 T cell receptor beta chains in this list originate from one sample, sequenced in a study of PD-L1 blockade in urothelial cancer. Data came from immunoSEQ multiplex PCR; TCRdb stores just in-frame clones and leaves some out. The data contain roughly 45,000 clones, 87% of them seen just once; the ten biggest clones take up 6.5% to 8%. The sample consisted of PBMCs, taken around atezolizumab (anti-PD-L1) treatment. These receptors were taken from a man in his 60s with urothelial cancer.

This chain joins TRBV2 and TRBJ1-1; D ambiguous. This CDR3 comprises 15 residues. CDR1 is SNHLY, CDR2 FYNNEI, per germline. V lost 6 bases and J 0 bases, leaving 14 bases between the germline ends. This CDR3 reads CASRWEPMLNTEAFF. The CDR3 DNA reads TGTGCCAGCAGGTGGGAGCCCATGCTGAACACTGAAGCTTTCTTT. Together with reference TRBV2 and TRBJ1-1, the CDR3 gives the full variable domain: EPEVTQTPSHQVTQMGQEVILRCVPISNHLYFYWYRQILGQKVEFLVSFYNNEISEKSEIFDDQFSVERPDGSNFTLKIRSTKLEDSAMYFCASRWEPMLNTEAFFGQGTRLTVV.

This chain joins TRBV5-4 and TRBJ1-4; tentatively, D is TRBD1 (5 bases). Germline V gene lookup returns CDR1 SGHNT and CDR2 YYREEE (reference sequence). V was trimmed by 0 bases and J by 6 bases, leaving 9 bases between them. The CDR3 contains 14 residues. The CDR3: CASSLAGKDEKLFF. Written as DNA, the CDR3 is TGTGCCAGCAGCTTGGCAGGGAAAGATGAAAAACTGTTTTTT.

The gene calls are TRBV12-5 and TRBJ1-5, with D tentatively TRBD1 (6 bases). The V and J ends lost 6 bases and 3 bases respectively, with 12 bases between them. The germline CDR1 and CDR2 sequences are LGHNT and FRNRAP. The CDR3 spans 14 residues. This CDR3 reads CASGFTGFNQPQHF. The CDR3 region has the DNA TGTGCTAGTGGATTTACAGGGTTCAATCAGCCCCAGCATTTT. The variable domain in full, completed from reference TRBV12-5 and TRBJ1-5, reads DARVTQTPRHKVTEMGQEVTMRCQPILGHNTVFWYRQTMMQGLELLAYFRNRAPLDDSGMPKDRFSAEMPDATLATLKIQPSEPRDSAVYFCASGFTGFNQPQHFGDGTRLSIL.

This chain joins TRBV7-8 and TRBJ2-7; weak D call: TRBD2 (5 bases). CDR1 is SGHVS and CDR2 is FQNEAQ in the germline V gene. The CDR3 has 14 residues. Trimming left V 5 bases short and J 5 bases short, with 16 bases between. For the CDR3, the DNA is TGTGCCAGCAGCCCCCAAGGGCTAGCAAACGAGCAGTACTTC. Translating it yields CASSPQGLANEQYF.

This chain uses TRBV6-1 with TRBJ2-7, with 9 bases matching TRBD1. Trimming at V came to 8 bases and at J to 0 bases, leaving 5 bases not matched to a gene. The CDR3 totals 14 residues. CDR1 is MNHNS and CDR2 is SASEGT in the germline V gene. The CDR3 nucleotides are TGTGCCAGCGGAACAGGGGGCGCCTCCTACGAGCAGTACTTC. It codes for CASGTGGASYEQYF.

The chain couples TRBV30 to TRBJ1-1; a possible D gene is TRBD1 (6 bases). This CDR3 has 12 amino acids. V lost 5 bases and J 0 bases, leaving 7 bases between the germline ends. CDR1 GTSNPN and CDR2 SVGIG come from the germline V gene (reference sequence). The CDR3 DNA reads as TGTGCCTGGGGACAGTTGAACACTGAAGCTTTCTTT. Its protein is CAWGQLNTEAFF.

This clone came up once. At one end the junction does not follow the germline gene, possibly because of a read error. This chain uses TRBV5-6 with TRBJ1-2; tentative D call: TRBD1 (6 bases). Germline CDR1 is SGHDT and CDR2 is YYEEEE. The CDR3 totals 13 residues. The CDR3 loop is CASSLAEFGGRWF. The CDR3 nucleotides are TGTGCCAGCAGCCTTGCGGAGTTCGGGGGGCGCTGGTTC.

This chain links TRBV6-4 with TRBJ1-1; 8 positions agree with TRBD1. Germline CDR1 MRHNA, CDR2 SNTAGT. CDR3 length equals 20 residues. V dropped 7 bases and J dropped 6; count of bases not matched to a gene: 28. CDR3 bases: TGTGCCAGCACCCTGAGAGGTTGTATGGCAGGGGGCGACGATTCTGCTGAAGCTTTCTTT. Protein: CASTLRGCMAGGDDSAEAFF.

This chain uses TRBV18 with TRBJ1-2; 7 bases fit TRBD1. The V gene end was trimmed by 2 bases and the J gene end by 4 bases; junction bases not matched to a gene: 4. CDR1 and CDR2 (germline): KGHSH, LQKENI. CDR3 length equals 14 residues. CDR3 residues: CASSPATGTYGYTF. The CDR3 bases are TGTGCCAGCTCACCAGCGACAGGGACCTATGGCTACACCTTC.